This TCR beta chain was sequenced during a study of beta chain features in type 1 diabetes. Study-wide findings and caveats: Moderate yet significant TCRB CDR3 shortening was seen in Type 1 diabetes patients in all four CD4+ subsets. The naive, central memory and Treg TCRB repertoires looked more alike in patients than they did in healthy donors.

Trimming removed 4 bases at V and 3 bases at J, with 5 bases between. This CDR3 region has 12 residues. The V gene's germline CDR1 is SGDLS and CDR2 YYNGEE. Via the markers CD45RO/CCR7/CD25/CD127/CD95/CD27, stem cell-like memory, regulatory, central memory and naive CD4+ cells were sorted. This clone has only a few counts. No antigen is known for it. Since all of the isolated RNA was reverse transcribed, expressed TCRB transcripts were what got sequenced. Clones were sequenced by immunoSEQ multiplex PCR, and TCRdb holds only the in-frame ones, with some missing. The sample contains about 650,000 clones, around an eighth of which appear only once.

Sequencing was performed on naive CD4+ T cells from blood. The chain carries TRBV9 and TRBJ1-3; no clear D gene. The TCR sequence derives from a man aged 25-45 years with type 1 diabetes. The chain's CDR3 is CASSRNGNTIYF. Written as DNA, the CDR3 is TGTGCCAGCAGCAGAAATGGAAACACCATATATTTT. The full variable domain, completed using reference TRBV9 and TRBJ1-3, is DSGVTQTPKHLITATGQRVTLRCSPRSGDLSVYWYQQSLDQGLQFLIQYYNGEERAKGNILERFSAQQFPDLHSELNLSSLELGDSALYFCASSRNGNTIYFGEGSWLTVV.